This T cell receptor (beta chain) was observed in a study of CD8 T cells in Susac syndrome (dated by TCRdb to about 2019). Study-level background: The study used repertoire sequencing to test whether antigen drove CD8+ T cell activation and differentiation in Susac syndrome. What the work shows at the level of the full study, not this receptor alone: The study acknowledged that relatively few individuals were included in the TCR sequencing and HLA analysis.

Note on this clonotype: Its cognate antigen has yet to be identified. The input lacks base qualities; no much larger clone sits a single base away.

RNA was extracted with the RNeasy kit and 0.5 to 1 ug was reverse transcribed using random hexamers. The immunoSEQ multiplex PCR assay, which covers 54 Vbeta and 13 Jbeta segments, was used to amplify TCR beta CDR3 regions. Bias from PCR amplification was corrected by using a synthetic template baseline for primer optimization and for computational correction. From the authors' description of their analysis: Reads were assigned to V, D and J genes according to IMGT and analyzed in immunoSEQ Analyzer, with only productive sequences retained. Clonality was calculated as one minus the Shannon entropy normalized by log2 of the number of productive unique sequences. For each patient and control, public and private clones were evaluated among the 100 most prevalent clones. A clone was defined as Susac-specific if it was absent from the healthy and MS cohorts, from roughly 980 published viral clones and from other ImmuneACCESS disease sequences. TCRdb's own reprocessing of the public reads used fastp at Q25 and MiXCR and kept productive beta chains. Entries are consolidated by CDR3 protein sequence, retaining the most common genes and DNA. The V and J calls follow TCRdb's processing rather than the paper's. In all, the sample holds over 300,000 distinct CDR3 sequences, and 90% to 95% of those were seen once. The top ten clonotypes cover about 0.07% of the sample.

The germline V gene specifies KGHSH as CDR1 and LQKENI as CDR2. V is reduced by 6 bases and J by 10 bases, leaving a spacing of 18 bases between them. Including the terminal cysteine and phenylalanine, the CDR3 comprises 13 residues. The DNA shown is the 39-base CDR3, in frame from base 1. Peripheral blood CD8+ and CD4+ T cells from healthy donors, Susac syndrome patients and multiple sclerosis patients were profiled by high-throughput TCR beta sequencing. Treatment-naive patients with stable or active relapsing-remitting disease fulfilling revised McDonald criteria were used as multiple sclerosis controls. Bulk CD8+ and CD4+ T cells were purified by magnetic negative isolation, whereas CD8+ TEMRA cells were enriched by FACS. Blood was collected in EDTA tubes and processed within 24 hours, with PBMCs isolated through density gradient centrifugation. PBMCs intended for TCR sequencing were cryopreserved in liquid nitrogen and thawed later in a water bath at 37 degrees C. The sorted or isolated CD4+, CD8+ and CD8+ TEMRA cells had a purity of 90% or higher.

Sequencing was done on a sample of CD4+ T cells from PBMCs. In this chain, TRBV18 is recombined with TRBJ1-1; possibly the D gene is TRBD1, per 5 matching bases. This receptor was identified in a human donor with multiple sclerosis. The bases read TGTGCCAGCTCCCCCCCCACCCAGGGACCAGCTTTCTTT. Its protein is CASSPPTQGPAFF.